What follows are 22 T cell receptor beta chains derived from one specimen sequenced in a study of T cell responses to AZD1222 COVID-19 vaccine. Libraries were prepared by immunoSEQ multiplex PCR; TCRdb keeps only in-frame clonotypes and omits some of them. The sample has about 140,000 clones; roughly 91% are singletons. The sequencing used peripheral blood, collected on day 0 of AZD1222 vaccination. The receptor set was obtained from an adult in good health.

The chain links TRBV6-6 to TRBJ1-5; TRBD1 matches 7 bases. The germline V gene has CDR1 MNHNY and CDR2 SVGAGI (reference sequence). J was trimmed by 6 bases and V by 5 bases; bases with no gene match: 7. CDR3 length: 14 residues. CDR3 sequence reads: CASSQGQWSQPQHF. The CDR3 DNA sequence: TGTGCCAGCAGTCAGGGACAGTGGAGTCAGCCCCAGCATTTT.

This chain connects TRBV6-6 to TRBJ1-4; D gene uncertain. The V gene lost 2 bases and the J gene lost 5 bases, with 6 bases spanning the gap. This CDR3 has 13 amino acids. Germline V gene data show CDR1 as MNHNY and CDR2 as SVGAGI (reference sequence). CDR3 sequence: CASSYGLNEKLFF. CDR3 bases: TGTGCCAGCAGTTACGGCCTCAATGAAAAACTGTTTTTT.

V and J are TRBV7-3 and TRBJ2-2; D tentatively fits TRBD1 or TRBD2 (5 bases each). With 5 bases removed from V and 5 bases from J, the gap between germline ends came to 15 bases. The CDR3 loop spans 15 amino acids. The germline CDR1 and CDR2 sequences are SGHTA and FQGTGA. The CDR3, as DNA: TGTGCCAGCAGCCGGGGTACAGGTCAGACCGGGGAGCTGTTTTTT. Its translation: CASSRGTGQTGELFF.

The genes are TRBV5-1 and TRBJ2-1, with 8 bases that match TRBD1. The J segment lost 6 bases and the V segment lost 4 bases, leaving 15 bases of the junction unmatched. The V gene's germline CDR1 is SGHRS and CDR2 YFSETQ. The CDR3 sequence is 17 residues long. Here the CDR3 DNA reads TGCGCCAGCAGCCCCCTTCTATACCGACAGGGGTTCAATGAGCAGTTCTTC. Translating gives CASSPLLYRQGFNEQFF.

The chain joins TRBV18 to TRBJ2-5; D uncertain. The CDR3 has 12 residues. CDR1 is KGHSH, CDR2 LQKENI, per germline. V was pared by 4 bases and J by 3 bases, with 6 bases between. The CDR3 DNA follows: TGTGCCAGCTCACTCGGAGAAGAGACCCAGTACTTC. Protein sequence: CASSLGEETQYF.

This rearrangement joins TRBV6-5 to TRBJ1-2; D is possibly TRBD1 (5 bases). The CDR3 length is 15 residues. The germline gives CDR1 MNHEY, CDR2 SVGAGI. With 4 bases removed from V and 7 bases from J, the gap between germline ends came to 19 bases. CDR3 amino acids: CASSSQWGVGSGYTF. CDR3 bases: TGTGCCAGCAGTTCCCAGTGGGGGGTTGGAAGTGGCTACACCTTC.

The CDR3 region has the DNA TGTGCCAGCAGCTTAGACCCTGGGACAGGGCACACTGAAGCTTTCTTT. Protein sequence: CASSLDPGTGHTEAFF. The chain is built from TRBV11-3 and TRBJ1-1; 9 nucleotides align to TRBD1. The CDR3 totals 16 residues. The germline CDR1 and CDR2 sequences are SGHNT and YENEEA. The junction had 5 bases not matched to a gene; V was cut back by 0 bases and J by 3 bases.

The chain has TRBV19 and TRBJ1-6; D possibly corresponds to TRBD1 (5 bases). The ends were cut back, 2 bases at V and 9 bases at J, with 11 bases in the middle. Germline CDR1 LNHDA, CDR2 SQIVND (reference sequence). The CDR3 is 14 amino acids. CDR3 coding DNA: TGTGCCAGTAGTATAACGGCCGGGGGTTCACCCCTCCACTTT. Its translation is CASSITAGGSPLHF.

This chain connects TRBV6-6 to TRBJ1-1; tentative D call: TRBD1 (5 bases). The V end lost 6 bases, the J end lost 1 base, and 6 bases lay between the germline ends. Germline CDR1 reads MNHNY; CDR2 reads SVGAGI (reference sequence). This CDR3 region has 12 residues. The CDR3 spells CASRGGNTEAFF. In DNA, the CDR3 is TGTGCCAGCAGGGGGGGGAACACTGAAGCTTTCTTT.

V gene TRBV12-5 combines with J gene TRBJ2-5; D gene ambiguous. The length of the CDR3 is 11 residues. Germline V gene data show CDR1 as LGHNT and CDR2 as FRNRAP. V gave up 2 bases and J gave up 4 bases, with 2 bases separating them. As DNA, the CDR3 is TGTGCTAGTGGTTTGTTAGAGACCCAGTACTTC. Translated: CASGLLETQYF.

This sequence joins TRBV7-2 and TRBJ1-3; D call uncertain. V was clipped by 5 bases and J by 0 bases, with 8 bases between them. The CDR3 length is 14 residues. Germline assignment: CDR1 SGHTA and CDR2 FQGNSA. CDR3 DNA: TGTGCCAGCAGCCTCGGCTTCTCTGGAAACACCATATATTTT. It translates to CASSLGFSGNTIYF.

This rearrangement joins TRBV6-2 or TRBV6-3 to TRBJ2-7; TRBD1 aligns across 7 bases. Germline values: CDR1 MNHEY, CDR2 SVGEGT. Trimming took 1 base from V and 3 from J; bases not matched to a gene: 6. This CDR3 is built from 15 residues. The CDR3 spells CASSYLTGSFYEQYF. The CDR3 nucleotides read TGTGCCAGCAGTTACTTGACAGGGTCTTTCTACGAGCAGTACTTC.

The V gene is TRBV28, the J gene TRBJ2-7; 9 bases align to TRBD2. This CDR3 spans 15 amino acids. The germline V gene has CDR1 MDHEN and CDR2 SYDVKM. With 3 bases clipped from V and 3 bases from J, the junction kept 6 bases outside the gene matches. In DNA form, the CDR3 reads TGTGCCAGCAGTTTTCTCCTAGCGGGGATCTACGAGCAGTACTTC. It is translated as CASSFLLAGIYEQYF. The full variable domain, with the rest looked up from reference TRBV28 and TRBJ2-7, is DVKVTQSSRYLVKRTGEKVFLECVQDMDHENMFWYRQDPGLGLRLIYFSYDVKMKEKGDIPEGYSVSREKKERFSLILESASTNQTSMYLCASSFLLAGIYEQYFGPGTRLTVT.

This chain uses TRBV11-1 with TRBJ2-3; D is ambiguous. CDR3 size: 13 residues. Germline lookup yields CDR1 SGHAT and CDR2 FQDESV (reference sequence). Deletions cut 2 bases from V and 2 bases from J, with 5 bases between. The CDR3 nucleotides are TGTGCCAGCAGCTTAAGGCACACAGATACGCAGTATTTT. The encoded protein is CASSLRHTDTQYF. Full variable domain (rest looked up from reference TRBV11-1 and TRBJ2-3): EAEVAQSPRYKITEKSQAVAFWCDPISGHATLYWYRQILGQGPELLVQFQDESVVDDSQLPKDRFSAERLKGVDSTLKIQPAELGDSAMYLCASSLRHTDTQYFGPGTRLTVL.

The rearrangement uses TRBV7-2 and TRBJ1-1, with D perhaps matching TRBD1 (5 bases). V was pared by 3 bases and J by 1 base, with 9 bases between. There are 14 residues in the CDR3. From germline, CDR1 is SGHTA and CDR2 FQGNSA. CDR3 protein: CASSFADRNTEAFF. The CDR3 DNA reads as TGTGCCAGCAGCTTCGCCGACAGGAACACTGAAGCTTTCTTT. The full variable domain, with the rest looked up from reference TRBV7-2 and TRBJ1-1, is GAGVSQSPSNKVTEKGKDVELRCDPISGHTALYWYRQSLGQGLEFLIYFQGNSAPDKSGLPSDRFSAERTGGSVSTLTIQRTQQEDSAVYLCASSFADRNTEAFFGQGTRLTVV.

The chain couples TRBV24-1 to TRBJ1-5; possibly TRBD1 for D (6 bases). This CDR3 is 15 amino acids long. Germline V gene data show CDR1 as KGHDR and CDR2 as SFDVKD. V was shortened by 7 bases and J by 4 bases, with 16 bases between the two germline ends. The CDR3 DNA is TGTGCCACCAGCCCGACAGGAAATGGGAATCAGCCCCAGCATTTT. Amino acid sequence: CATSPTGNGNQPQHF.

The gene calls are TRBV4-1 and TRBJ1-5; D ambiguous. The CDR3 spans 16 residues. The germline V and J ends were trimmed by 2 bases and 0 bases, with 11 bases remaining between them. The V gene's germline CDR1 is MGHRA and CDR2 YSYEKL. The CDR3 region has the DNA TGCGCCAGCAGCCAATTCTATATGGGTAGCAATCAGCCCCAGCATTTT. Translated: CASSQFYMGSNQPQHF.

V usage is TRBV29-1 and J usage is TRBJ1-2; D is perhaps TRBD1 (5 bases). The CDR3 is 11 residues long. Germline V gene lookup returns CDR1 SQVTM and CDR2 ANQGSEA. The V end lost 3 bases, the J end lost 7 bases, and 9 bases lay between the germline ends. CDR3 sequence reads: CSVDEGSGYTF. The DNA for the CDR3 is TGCAGCGTTGATGAGGGGAGTGGCTACACCTTC.

V is TRBV9 and J is TRBJ1-6; possibly TRBD1 for D (5 bases). In germline, CDR1 is SGDLS, CDR2 YYNGEE. V lost 4 bases and J 7 bases, leaving 12 bases between the germline ends. The CDR3 contains 14 residues. Here the CDR3 reads CASSPQGRNSPLHF. CDR3 sequence (DNA): TGTGCCAGCAGCCCCCAGGGCAGGAATTCACCCCTCCACTTT.

The V call is TRBV7-8, the J call TRBJ1-3; D is unresolved. Germline V gene lookup returns CDR1 SGHVS and CDR2 FQNEAQ. V lost 1 base, J lost 2 bases, and 6 bases lay in between. The CDR3 covers 14 residues. The CDR3 is CASSLDGPGNTIYF. CDR3 nucleotide sequence: TGTGCCAGCAGCTTAGACGGACCTGGAAACACCATATATTTT.

In its sample, this clone was seen a few times. The chain has TRBV5-6 and TRBJ2-7, with D maybe TRBD2 (6 bases). The CDR3 consists of 12 residues. V lost 4 bases to trimming and J lost 5 bases, with 10 bases between them. From germline, CDR1 is SGHDT and CDR2 YYEEEE. CDR3 amino acids: CASSPGLNEQYF. Written as DNA, the CDR3 is TGTGCCAGCAGCCCAGGACTAAACGAGCAGTACTTC.

The rearrangement joins TRBV3-1 (or the pseudogene TRBV3-2) to TRBJ2-4; no definite D call. The V end lost 6 bases, the J end lost 0 bases, and 15 bases lay between the germline ends. The length of the CDR3 is 16 residues. CDR1 is LGHDT, CDR2 YNNKEL, per germline (reference sequence). In nucleotides, the CDR3 is TGTGCCAGCAGTCCGACTGGTAGTCTAGCCAAAAACATTCAGTACTTC. This sequence encodes CASSPTGSLAKNIQYF.